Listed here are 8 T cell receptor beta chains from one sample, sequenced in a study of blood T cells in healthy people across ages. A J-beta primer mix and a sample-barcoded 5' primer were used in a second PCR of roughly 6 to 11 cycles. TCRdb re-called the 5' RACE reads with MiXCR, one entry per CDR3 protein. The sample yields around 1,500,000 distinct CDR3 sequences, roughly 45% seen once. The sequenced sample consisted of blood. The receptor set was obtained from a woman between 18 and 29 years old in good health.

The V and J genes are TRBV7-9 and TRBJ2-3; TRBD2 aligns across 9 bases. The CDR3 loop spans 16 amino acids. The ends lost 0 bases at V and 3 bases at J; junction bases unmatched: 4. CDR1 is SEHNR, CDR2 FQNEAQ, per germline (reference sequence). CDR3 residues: CASSLAVAGETDTQYF. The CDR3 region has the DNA TGTGCCAGCAGCTTAGCGGTAGCGGGAGAGACAGATACGCAGTATTTT.

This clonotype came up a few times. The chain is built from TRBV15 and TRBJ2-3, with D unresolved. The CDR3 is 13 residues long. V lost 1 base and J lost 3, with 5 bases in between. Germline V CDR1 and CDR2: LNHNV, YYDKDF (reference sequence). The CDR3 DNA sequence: TGTGCCACCAGCAGAGTCGTGACAGATACGCAGTATTTT. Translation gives CATSRVVTDTQYF.

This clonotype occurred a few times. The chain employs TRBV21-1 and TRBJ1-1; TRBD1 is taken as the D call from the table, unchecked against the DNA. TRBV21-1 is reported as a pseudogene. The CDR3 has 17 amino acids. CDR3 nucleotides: TGTGCCAGCAGCAAAGTGGGAGAACAGGGTTCGCCTCCTGAAGCTTTCTTT. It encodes CASSKVGEQGSPPEAFF.

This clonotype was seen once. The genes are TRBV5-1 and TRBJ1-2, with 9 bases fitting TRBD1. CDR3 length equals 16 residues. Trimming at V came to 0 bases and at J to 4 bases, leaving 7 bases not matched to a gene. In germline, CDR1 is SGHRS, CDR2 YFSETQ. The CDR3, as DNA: TGCGCCAGCAGCTTGGATTACTCGGGACAGGGCTATGGCTACACCTTC. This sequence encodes CASSLDYSGQGYGYTF.

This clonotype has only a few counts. As DNA, the CDR3 is TGTGCCAGCAGCCAAAGGTACCGGACTGTCTCAGATACGCAGTATTTT. Protein sequence: CASSQRYRTVSDTQYF. This chain links TRBV7-2 with TRBJ2-3; D possibly corresponds to TRBD2 (5 bases). CDR3 size: 16 residues. Trimming left V 5 bases short and J 4 bases short, with 19 bases between. CDR1 is SGHTA and CDR2 is FQGNSA in the germline V gene. Based on the CDR3 plus reference TRBV7-2 and TRBJ2-3, the full variable domain is GAGVSQSPSNKVTEKGKDVELRCDPISGHTALYWYRQSLGQGLEFLIYFQGNSAPDKSGLPSDRFSAERTGGSVSTLTIQRTQQEDSAVYLCASSQRYRTVSDTQYFGPGTRLTVL.

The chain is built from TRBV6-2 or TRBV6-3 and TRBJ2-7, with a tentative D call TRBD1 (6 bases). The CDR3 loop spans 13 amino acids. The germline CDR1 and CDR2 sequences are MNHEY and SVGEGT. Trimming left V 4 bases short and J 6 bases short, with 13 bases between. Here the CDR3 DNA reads TGTGCCAGCAGTTTCCGGACAGCTCTCGAGCAGTACTTC. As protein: CASSFRTALEQYF.

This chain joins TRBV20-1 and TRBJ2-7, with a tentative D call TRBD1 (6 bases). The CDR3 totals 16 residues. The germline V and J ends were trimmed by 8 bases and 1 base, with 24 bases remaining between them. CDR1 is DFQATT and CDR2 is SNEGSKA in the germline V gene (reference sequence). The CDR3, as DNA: TGCAGTACTAAATTTTCCCAGACAGGATCTTCCTACGAGCAGTACTTC. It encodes CSTKFSQTGSSYEQYF.

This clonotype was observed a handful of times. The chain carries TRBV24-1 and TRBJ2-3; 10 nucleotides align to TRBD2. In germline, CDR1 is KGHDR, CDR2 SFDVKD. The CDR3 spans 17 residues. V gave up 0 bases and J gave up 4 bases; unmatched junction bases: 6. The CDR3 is CATSDLGTSGVSDTQYF. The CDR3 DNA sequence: TGTGCCACCAGTGATTTGGGAACTAGCGGGGTCTCAGATACGCAGTATTTT.